Below, 24 T cell receptor beta chains from the same sample are listed, as sequenced in a study of T cell changes during pregnancy in multiple sclerosis. The protocol was immunoSEQ multiplex PCR, while the TCRdb copy is restricted to in-frame clones and leaves out a portion. Of 95,000 to 100,000 clones listed, around 90% are singletons. The sample in question was peripheral blood, obtained in the second trimester of pregnancy. Receptors were obtained from a female donor with multiple sclerosis, enrolled in a pregnancy study.

This clone came up a few times. This chain links TRBV6-6 with TRBJ2-7, with a weak D call TRBD2 (6 bases). The CDR3 covers 14 residues. CDR1 is MNHNY, CDR2 SVGAGI, per germline (reference sequence). Trimming took 2 bases from V and 5 from J, leaving 13 bases between them. The DNA for the CDR3 is TGTGCCAGCAGTTACGGGACTTCTCGGAACGAGCAGTACTTC. Residues: CASSYGTSRNEQYF.

The chain joins TRBV27 to TRBJ2-2; weak D call: TRBD1 (6 bases). Germline loops: CDR1 MNHEY, CDR2 SMNVEV (reference sequence). This CDR3 comprises 14 residues. Between the trimmed V and J ends, which lost 4 bases and 5 bases, there was a span of 11 bases. As DNA, the CDR3 is TGTGCCAGCAGTTCGTACAGGGTTACCGGGGAGCTGTTTTTT. Translated, it gives CASSSYRVTGELFF.

V and J are TRBV7-2 and TRBJ2-1; 10 bases map to TRBD2. Losses at the gene ends were 5 bases for V and 12 bases for J; bases not matched to a gene: 13. CDR1 is SGHTA and CDR2 is FQGNSA in the germline V gene. This CDR3 spans 15 amino acids. This CDR3 is CASSRQNLAGAVQFF. As DNA, the CDR3 is TGTGCCAGCAGCCGCCAAAATCTAGCGGGAGCGGTGCAGTTCTTC.

The chain uses TRBV19 and TRBJ2-1; 15 bases agree with TRBD2. The V segment lost 3 bases and the J segment 10 bases; nucleotides outside the gene matches: 10. CDR3 length: 17 residues. CDR1 and CDR2 (germline): LNHDA, SQIVND (reference sequence). The DNA for the CDR3 is TGTGCCAGTAGTATGAGACCGGGACTAGCGGGAGGAGTGGAGCAGTTCTTC. Protein sequence: CASSMRPGLAGGVEQFF.

V usage is TRBV5-4 and J usage is TRBJ2-5, with D perhaps matching TRBD2 (7 bases). Trimming cost V 0 bases and J 5 bases, with 14 bases left between them. The V gene's germline CDR1 is SGHNT and CDR2 YYREEE (reference sequence). The CDR3 sequence is 15 residues long. The CDR3 region is CASSLEGGLLETQYF. The CDR3 nucleotides are TGTGCCAGCAGCTTGGAGGGGGGGTTGTTGGAGACCCAGTACTTC.

This clone has just one count. The chain recombines TRBV4-3 with TRBJ1-2; D not certain. The CDR3 contains 16 residues. Germline CDR1 LGHNA, CDR2 YSLEER. V shed 5 bases and J shed 4 bases, with 20 bases lying between them. CDR3 bases: TGCGCCAGCAGCGCCGAGCCAAGAAGGGAGGGCTATGGCTACACCTTC. The encoded protein is CASSAEPRREGYGYTF.

J is TRBJ2-1 and V is TRBV7-9, with 14 bases that match TRBD2. Trimming at V came to 1 base and at J to 4 bases, leaving 3 bases not matched to a gene. Germline CDR1 SEHNR, CDR2 FQNEAQ (reference sequence). The CDR3 spans 17 residues. The DNA for the CDR3 is TGTGCCAGCAGCTTAGGGGGACTAGCGGGAGTATACAATGAGCAGTTCTTC. It is translated as CASSLGGLAGVYNEQFF. The full variable domain, its missing parts supplied by reference TRBV7-9 and TRBJ2-1, is DTGVSQNPRHKITKRGQNVTFRCDPISEHNRLYWYRQTLGQGPEFLTYFQNEAQLEKSRLLSDRFSAERPKGSFSTLEIQRTEQGDSAMYLCASSLGGLAGVYNEQFFGPGTRLTVL.

The gene calls are TRBV11-1 and TRBJ2-1; weak D call: TRBD1 (6 bases). V lost 5 bases and J 6 bases, leaving 17 bases between the germline ends. This CDR3 is 15 amino acids long. Per the germline V gene, CDR1 is SGHAT and CDR2 is FQDESV (reference sequence). The CDR3: CASSNNHGGRNEQFF. CDR3 in DNA: TGTGCCAGCAGCAATAATCATGGGGGCCGCAATGAGCAGTTCTTC.

This clone was counted a few times. This chain uses TRBV5-1 with TRBJ2-2, with TRBD2 matching over 7 bases. The CDR3 has 16 amino acids. Trimming at V came to 0 bases and at J to 4 bases, leaving 6 bases not matched to a gene. Germline V CDR1 and CDR2: SGHRS, YFSETQ. CDR3 sequence reads: CASSLAGLGGTGELFF. The DNA for the CDR3 is TGCGCCAGCAGCTTGGCTGGACTAGGAGGCACCGGGGAGCTGTTTTTT.

The V and J genes are TRBV18 and TRBJ2-5, with TRBD1 identical over 8 bases. The CDR3 consists of 15 residues. Germline assignment: CDR1 KGHSH and CDR2 LQKENI. Trimming cost V 3 bases and J 1 base; bases outside gene matches: 4. The CDR3 loop is CASSPQGAIQETQYF. For the CDR3, the DNA is TGTGCCAGCTCACCTCAGGGGGCGATCCAAGAGACCCAGTACTTC.

The chain couples TRBV5-5 to TRBJ1-1; 11 positions agree with TRBD1. This CDR3 has 17 residues. After removal of 3 bases from V and 0 bases from J, the junction contained 7 bases not matched to a gene. From germline, CDR1 is SGHKS and CDR2 YYEKEE (reference sequence). CDR3 loop: CASSYGTGGSMNTEAFF. DNA for the CDR3: TGTGCCAGCAGCTACGGGACAGGGGGATCCATGAACACTGAAGCTTTCTTT.

The chain uses TRBV5-1 and TRBJ2-5, with 8 bases aligning to TRBD2. CDR1 and CDR2 from the germline V gene are SGHRS and YFSETQ. V lost 4 bases to trimming and J lost 2 bases; unmatched junction nucleotides: 7. The CDR3 consists of 15 residues. The CDR3 loop is CASSHELAVQETQYF. The CDR3, as DNA: TGCGCCAGCAGCCACGAACTAGCGGTACAAGAGACCCAGTACTTC.

The chain combines TRBV18 with TRBJ2-7, with a weak D call TRBD1 (6 bases). Germline loops: CDR1 KGHSH, CDR2 LQKENI. Trimming pared 5 bases from V and 2 bases from J, leaving 16 bases between. There are 15 residues in the CDR3. Written as DNA, the CDR3 is TGTGCCAGCTCAACTGCCCGGACAGCCACCTACGAGCAGTACTTC. This encodes CASSTARTATYEQYF.

The chain carries TRBV5-4 and TRBJ1-1; D gene uncertain. The V gene lost 2 bases and the J gene lost 3 bases, with 5 bases spanning the gap. This CDR3 is built from 12 residues. Germline V lookup: CDR1 SGHNT, CDR2 YYREEE (reference sequence). The CDR3 sequence: CASSLTDTEAFF. Written as DNA, the CDR3 is TGTGCCAGCAGCTTAACGGACACTGAAGCTTTCTTT. The full variable domain, in which reference TRBV5-4 and TRBJ1-1 provide the parts outside the CDR3, is ETGVTQSPTHLIKTRGQQVTLRCSSQSGHNTVSWYQQALGQGPQFIFQYYREEENGRGNFPPRFSGLQFPNYSSELNVNALELDDSALYLCASSLTDTEAFFGQGTRLTVV.

J is TRBJ2-2 and V is TRBV6-5, with 7 bases fitting TRBD2. The CDR3 sequence is 15 residues long. The V segment lost 2 bases and the J segment 4 bases; nucleotides outside the gene matches: 4. Germline CDR1 and CDR2: MNHEY and SVGAGI. CDR3: CASSYGGRGTGELFF. The CDR3 nucleotides read TGTGCCAGCAGTTACGGTGGGAGGGGCACCGGGGAGCTGTTTTTT.

The chain recombines TRBV19 with TRBJ2-5, with 8 nucleotides matching TRBD1. Germline CDR1 reads LNHDA; CDR2 reads SQIVND (reference sequence). The CDR3 is made up of 15 amino acids. The junction had 8 bases not matched to a gene; V was cut back by 3 bases and J by 5 bases. CDR3 DNA: TGTGCCAGTAGTATTCTCTTGGGACAGGCGGAGACCCAGTACTTC. It encodes CASSILLGQAETQYF.

This chain uses TRBV9 with TRBJ2-1; 10 bases agree with TRBD1. Germline V gene lookup returns CDR1 SGDLS and CDR2 YYNGEE. The CDR3 has 15 residues. V shed 2 bases, J shed 10 bases, and the junction held 9 bases outside the gene matches. Here the CDR3 DNA reads TGTGCCAGCAGCGTTTGGACAGGGGGAGGAGACGAGCAGTTCTTC. Its protein is CASSVWTGGGDEQFF.

The chain combines TRBV4-2 with TRBJ2-2; 8 nucleotides agree with TRBD2. CDR1 and CDR2 (germline): LGHNA, YNFKEQ. V shed 0 bases and J 7 bases; nucleotides not matched to a gene: 16. This CDR3 contains 19 residues. CDR3 DNA: TGTGCCAGCAGCCAAGATTGGGGGAGAACGGGAGGGCCGTACGGGGAGCTGTTTTTT. Translated, it gives CASSQDWGRTGGPYGELFF.

The gene calls are TRBV5-1 and TRBJ2-2, with D unclear. CDR1 is SGHRS, CDR2 YFSETQ, per germline. Deletions cut 1 base from V and 2 bases from J, with 6 bases between. The CDR3 contains 14 residues. The CDR3 DNA follows: TGCGCCAGCAGCTTGTCCCTAAACACCGGGGAGCTGTTTTTT. Translation gives CASSLSLNTGELFF.

The chain couples TRBV7-8 to TRBJ2-1; 7 bases match TRBD2. The CDR3 is made up of 14 amino acids. Germline V gene lookup returns CDR1 SGHVS and CDR2 FQNEAQ. Losses at the gene ends were 3 bases for V and 3 bases for J; bases not matched to a gene: 2. The CDR3 spells CASSFGRIYNEQFF. The CDR3 DNA follows: TGTGCCAGCAGCTTCGGGAGGATCTACAATGAGCAGTTCTTC. The whole variable domain, remainder taken from reference TRBV7-8 and TRBJ2-1, is GAGVSQSPRYKVAKRGQDVALRCDPISGHVSLFWYQQALGQGPEFLTYFQNEAQLDKSGLPSDRFFAERPEGSVSTLKIQRTQQEDSAVYLCASSFGRIYNEQFFGPGTRLTVL.

The rearrangement joins TRBV25-1 to TRBJ1-6; 7 bases are shared with TRBD1. Germline V gene data show CDR1 as MGHDK and CDR2 as SYGVNS. Trimming took 4 bases from V and 10 from J; bases not matched to a gene: 7. The CDR3 is made up of 14 amino acids. CDR3 in DNA: TGTGCCAGCAGTGGCCGGGACAGAAGGTCACCCCTCCACTTT. As protein: CASSGRDRRSPLHF.

This clone was counted once. The chain has TRBV7-2 and TRBJ2-5; perhaps TRBD1 as D (6 bases). Trimming left V 1 base short and J 5 bases short, with 20 bases between. CDR1 and CDR2 from the germline V gene are SGHTA and FQGNSA. CDR3 length equals 17 residues. The CDR3 sequence is CASSLGDRVDSSETQYF. The CDR3 nucleotides read TGTGCCAGCAGCTTAGGTGACCGGGTGGACAGTTCCGAGACCCAGTACTTC.

V is TRBV5-1 and J is TRBJ2-6; 10 bases line up with TRBD1. Looked up from germline, CDR1 is SGHRS and CDR2 is YFSETQ. V trimming: 0 bases; J trimming: 0 bases; junction bases outside the gene matches: 9. The CDR3 runs 20 residues. As DNA, the CDR3 is TGCGCCAGCAGCTTGGGGTTCCCGGGACAGGGGCACTCTGGGGCCAACGTCCTGACTTTC. This gives the protein CASSLGFPGQGHSGANVLTF.

This chain joins TRBV11-2 and TRBJ2-1; 9 bases fit TRBD2. V was pared by 2 bases and J by 6 bases, with 8 bases of the junction left unmatched. Germline V gene lookup returns CDR1 SGHAT and CDR2 FQNNGV. This CDR3 has 16 amino acids. The CDR3 nucleotides read TGTGCCAGCAGCTTAAAAAGCGGGAGGTTTGGCAATGAGCAGTTCTTC. Translated: CASSLKSGRFGNEQFF.